This T cell receptor beta chain was captured in a study of regulatory T cells in long-lasting Graves disease (dated by TCRdb to about 2021). Study-wide context: Patients with newly diagnosed Graves' disease had been on antithyroid drugs for under 3 months. Patients with persistent Graves' disease were compared with patients with newly diagnosed Graves' disease using TCR sequencing and RNA sequencing of peripheral blood. The study was conducted in China and was registered as a clinical trial. A total of roughly 33 samples were covered by TCR sequencing, comprising some 13 persistent and around 20 newly diagnosed Graves' disease patients. On the study overall, not on this receptor specifically: The study examined only peripheral blood because the primary lesion, thyroid tissue, could not be accessed. Compared with newly diagnosed patients, persistent Graves' disease patients had lower TCR Shannon entropy and fewer highly expanded clones, which suggests clonal expansion. Persistent disease showed preferential use of TRBV28, TRBJ1-2 and TRBJ2-5, whereas newly diagnosed disease favored TRBV20-1 and TRBJ2-1. Sequencing and analysis were limited to the TCR beta chain. As a limitation, the authors acknowledged that the small sample size may reduce accuracy. Patients with persistent disease shared more public clonotypes (fewer than 3,000) than newly diagnosed patients did (approximately 1,000).

What this sample's time point label stands for: newly diagnosed GD, antithyroid drugs for less than 3 months. RNA was extracted from PBMCs in TRIzol for both TCR sequencing and RNA sequencing. The diagnosis of Graves' disease followed American Thyroid Association guidelines. Patients were recruited from an endocrinology department in Xi'an, China. Each patient gave about 8.1 milliliters of peripheral blood, collected in an EDTA anticoagulant tube. Ficoll Paque Plus density gradient separation was used to isolate PBMCs, and no additional T cell sorting was done. RNA quality was checked with an Agilent 2100 Bioanalyzer and agarose gel, and concentration with a NanoDrop 2000. This clonotype appeared many times. The antigen this receptor binds is unknown. No base qualities exist here, and no much larger clone lies one base off it. Relative to germline, V is 5 bases shorter and J is 0 bases shorter, with 13 bases between their ends. Counted from cysteine to phenylalanine, this CDR3 has 15 amino acids. CDR3 DNA is the only sequence kept; it has 45 bases, read in frame from the first base.

Library preparation employed multiplex PCR. The instrument given in TCRdb is Illumina HiSeq 4000. iRepertoire HTBI primers and Arm-PCR amplification of CDR3 regions were used to construct TCR beta libraries. Before sequencing, the PCR products underwent gel purification. The original pipeline was this. Gene usage analysis of CDR3 amino acid clonotypes relied on the 62 TRBV and 14 TRBJ segments identified across samples. COPE and FqMerger were used to merge the filtered high-quality paired reads into contigs. Contigs were aligned with BLAST to IMGT TRBV, TRBD and TRBJ reference genes, and CDR3 was defined per IMGT. Any clonotype with a frequency above 0.1% was counted as a highly expanded clone. Shannon entropy served as the measure of repertoire diversity, while the Gini coefficient captured V-J evenness. Clonotypes shared by more than one individual were considered public. The public reads were run again by TCRdb, first through fastp at Q25 and then through MiXCR, and only productive beta chains were kept. One record per CDR3 amino acid sequence lists the most common genes and DNA. The V and J calls and clone size are TCRdb's, not the authors'. This sample holds 300,000 to 400,000 distinct CDR3 sequences; about a sixth were observed only once. The top ten constitute approximately 22% of the sample.

In this chain, TRBV12-3 or TRBV12-4 is recombined with TRBJ1-1, with a tentative D gene TRBD1 over 6 matching bases. The clonotype comes from a female donor with Graves disease. This specimen consisted of peripheral blood mononuclear cells (PBMCs), obtained at new diagnosis, from a patient treated with antithyroid drugs. The CDR3 region: CASSRIQGMNTEAFF. The DNA is TGTGCCAGCAGTAGGATACAGGGAATGAACACTGAAGCTTTCTTT.